The TCR beta chain described here comes from a study of cytomegalovirus exposure and HLA in healthy donors. At the level of the study: Early released data had about 80 million unique TCRs, all coming from HLA-typed donors. Study results and caveats: As a later analysis showed, a missense DCLRE1C variant was linked to trimming of TCR beta V- and J-genes. Later findings reportedly placed an Asian-associated ancestry cluster below the approximately 650-donor mean for N-insertions.

The PCR ran on 60 Vbeta and 13 Jbeta primers. The data were produced by immunoSEQ multiplex PCR, yet TCRdb's version contains in-frame clones alone and is incomplete. This sample has some 98,000 clones, with roughly 10% found just once. This clone is medium-sized by share. What it binds is not known. Trimming left V 6 bases short and J 0 bases short, with 12 bases between. This CDR3 is 15 amino acids long. Germline loops: CDR1 MNHEY, CDR2 SMNVEV (reference sequence). The V call is TRBV27, the J call TRBJ1-3; D might be TRBD1 (6 bases). The receptor comes from a man between 50 and 59 years old in good health and CMV-seropositive. Sequenced material: PBMCs. The CDR3 here is CASSLTGNSGNTIYF. CDR3 DNA: TGTGCCAGCAGCCTTACAGGGAACTCTGGAAACACCATATATTTT.